This T cell receptor beta chain was captured in a study of blood T cells in healthy people across ages. Study at large: Template switching captured about one barcoded beta molecule per two T cells. The study's findings and limits: Long-lived and aged donors differed, with more naive CD4+ cells and higher diversity in the long-lived.

Remarks on this clonotype: Antigen: not known. The junction and the germline gene differ at one end; a read error may be behind it.

It was with a sample-barcoded 5' primer and a J-beta primer mix that a second PCR of roughly 6 to 11 cycles was run. Paired-end reads containing CDR3 totaled no fewer than 2.5 million for each sample. TCRdb re-called the 5' RACE reads with MiXCR, one entry per CDR3 protein. The repertoire has 550,000 to 600,000 distinct CDR3 sequences, 27% of them found once; the top ten carry approximately 17%. CDR1 is SQVTM and CDR2 is ANQGSEA in the germline V gene. This CDR3 is built from 13 residues. The sequence came from a woman in her 70s in good health. V and J are TRBV29-1 and TRBJ2-7, with D perhaps given as TRBD1 or TRBD2 (6 bases each). Material: blood. CDR3 bases: TGCAGCGCCGAACGGCTAGGGGGGAGCGAGCAGTGCTTC. Residues: CSAERLGGSEQCF.